This T cell receptor beta chain originates from a study of radiotherapy plus CTLA-4 blockade in lung cancer. Clones were read by immunoSEQ multiplex PCR, and TCRdb kept only the in-frame ones, dropping some. The data show under 95,000 clones, about four fifths seen once. The germline V gene has CDR1 SGHAT and CDR2 FQNNGV. The CDR3 sequence is 15 residues long. The V end was cut by 4 bases, the J end by 3 bases, with 12 bases between. Focal radiation and CTLA-4 blockade (ipilimumab) were tested in chemo-refractory metastatic non-small-cell lung cancer patients. This clonotype originated in a human donor with non-small cell lung cancer who had stable disease on radiotherapy plus ipilimumab. The genes are TRBV11-2 and TRBJ1-4; tentatively, D is TRBD1 (6 bases). Material: peripheral blood, obtained from a patient treated with radiotherapy plus ipilimumab. CDR3: CASSSQGGANEKLFF. In nucleotides, the CDR3 is TGTGCCAGCAGCTCACAGGGCGGCGCTAATGAAAAACTGTTTTTT.